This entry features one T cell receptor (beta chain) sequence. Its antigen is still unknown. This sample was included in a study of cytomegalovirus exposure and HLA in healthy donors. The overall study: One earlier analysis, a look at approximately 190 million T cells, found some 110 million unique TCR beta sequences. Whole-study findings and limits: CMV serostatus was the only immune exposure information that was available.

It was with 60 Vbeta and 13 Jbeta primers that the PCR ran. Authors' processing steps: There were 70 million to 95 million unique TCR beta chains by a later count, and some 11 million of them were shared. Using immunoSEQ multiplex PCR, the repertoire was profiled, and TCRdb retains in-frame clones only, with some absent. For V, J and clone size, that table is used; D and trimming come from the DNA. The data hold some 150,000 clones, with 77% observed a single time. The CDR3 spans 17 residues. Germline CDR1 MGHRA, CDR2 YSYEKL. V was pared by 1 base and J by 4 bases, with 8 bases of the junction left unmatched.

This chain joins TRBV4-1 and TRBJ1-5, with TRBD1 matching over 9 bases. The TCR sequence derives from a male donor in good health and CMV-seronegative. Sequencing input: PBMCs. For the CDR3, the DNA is TGCGCCAGCAGCCAAGTCCCCCCGACAGGGGGAAATCAGCCCCAGCATTTT. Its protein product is CASSQVPPTGGNQPQHF.